This TCR beta chain was sequenced during a study of blood T cells in healthy people across ages. Per-sample PBMC isolation yielded at least 7 million cells. The germline V gene has CDR1 MNHNS and CDR2 SASEGT. This CDR3 has 16 residues. J gave up 3 bases and V 0 bases, and 5 bases lay outside the gene matches. Alongside a J-beta primer mix, a sample-barcoded 5' primer served in a second PCR lasting about 7 to 11 cycles. TCRdb redid the calling of the 5' RACE reads with MiXCR, one entry per CDR3 protein. The sample contains 980,000 or so distinct CDR3 sequences, roughly 50% of which appear only once. This TCR was recovered from a man aged 25-40 years in good health. This chain links TRBV6-1 with TRBJ2-7, with TRBD2 matching over 10 bases. Material: blood. CDR3: CASSEARSGGLYEQYF. CDR3 nucleotides: TGTGCCAGCAGTGAAGCACGTAGCGGGGGGCTCTACGAGCAGTACTTC.